The present entry profiles one T cell receptor beta chain with its context. These data belong to a study of blood T cell repertoires in COVID-19. Overall study: Researchers got acute and convalescent COVID-19 samples from the United States, Italy and Spain. Sources were T cells, B-cell-depleted T cells, or PBMCs; the material itself was cDNA or gDNA.

Per the study methods: Reference gene primer amplification yielded estimated nucleated cell counts. Produced via immunoSEQ multiplex PCR; TCRdb's table is partial and in-frame only. V and J calls and clone size are given by that table; D and trimming were obtained from the DNA. Of more than 300,000 clones in the sample, around 91% were seen once. Material: peripheral blood. This receptor was taken from a woman aged 40 to 50 with COVID-19, enrolled during active disease.

The CDR3 reads CASSLALSLTDTQYF. The CDR3 coding sequence is TGTGCCAGCAGCTTAGCGTTAAGTCTAACAGATACGCAGTATTTT. The chain couples TRBV7-2 to TRBJ2-3; the D is unclear. V lost 0 bases to trimming and J lost 3 bases, with 10 bases between them. Germline V gene data show CDR1 as SGHTA and CDR2 as FQGNSA. This CDR3 is built from 15 residues.